This TCR beta chain was sequenced for a study of cytomegalovirus exposure and HLA in healthy donors (dated by TCRdb to the late 2010s). Concerning the study at large: An earlier analysis of roughly 610 of the donors reported under 300 Gb of sequence data and some 110 million unique TCR beta sequences obtained from around 170 million T cells. A later genetic analysis took genome-wide SNP genotypes for about 55% of the roughly 670 donors and used that subset as a discovery cohort. HLA typing covered class I and class II loci at four-digit resolution. Of the 300 to 450 genotyped donors, approximately 82% fell in the genetic ancestry cluster associated with self-reported Caucasian donors. Besides the first cohort of some 670 subjects, a separate validation cohort made up of 120 different subjects was used. High-throughput TCR immunosequencing, statistical association of individual TCRs with disease status, and machine learning were combined to predict cytomegalovirus infection status. All discovery cohort repertoires had been generated on a single sequencing platform. The aim of the study was to test whether cataloging public T cell receptors could identify signatures of past pathogen exposure. The number of typed donors differed by locus: about 620-640 for A, B, C, DRB1 and DQB1; some 500 for DQA1; 606 for DPA1; and some 430 for DPB1. The later analysis used no new phenotypic data to find candidate immune exposures, relying instead on TCR beta sequences and their occurrence across donors. Roughly five DR-DQ haplotypes were handled as single units for association and clustering because linkage in the cohort was strong. To study patterns of TCR occurrence, a later analysis re-analyzed previously published TCR beta repertoires from around 660 donors and added high-resolution HLA genotyping. Donor age, sex, ethnicity and CMV serostatus were compiled together with the repertoire data. An early release covering 550 to 700 HLA-typed donors comprised approximately 300 gigabases of sequencing data and approximately 80 million unique TCR sequences. Across 300 to 400 genotyped donors of the cohort, an average of approximately 240,000 unique TCR beta nucleotide sequences per donor were sequenced, and approximately 17% of those sequences were non-productive. Using immunosequencing, the study profiled T cell repertoires from 500 to 800 subjects and related those repertoires to cytomegalovirus serostatus. To decide whether each TCR beta V gene segment behaved as functional or pseudogenic, an earlier analysis of 587 of the donors relied on high-throughput TCR beta sequencing. What the work shows at the level of the full study, not this receptor alone: When HLA alleles, especially DR and DQ, strongly co-occurred, attributing TCR associations to individual alleles was difficult. CMV serostatus was the only immune exposure information available for the cohort. A further reported finding was that TCR beta sequences accurately predicted the HLA-A and HLA-B alleles for most subjects in the first cohort. A group of highly shared sequence variants was considered likely to be a technical artifact of the sequencing pipeline. In a later genetic analysis, a missense DCLRE1C variant was associated with V-gene and J-gene trimming of TCR beta chains, and the association was replicated in an independent cohort. In an earlier analysis of some 640 of the donors, most TCR beta V segments were observed in productive rearrangements about 87% or about 30% of the time, broadly matching IMGT annotations. According to a later genetic analysis, donors in an Asian-associated ancestry cluster had fewer N-insertions in productive TCRs than the approximately 710-donor mean. The classifier was reported to diagnose cytomegalovirus status with high specificity and sensitivity in both the original and validation cohorts. In vitro tests confirmed that a few of the cytomegalovirus-associated TCR beta chains recognize cytomegalovirus antigens. In a later analysis, TCR association rates were found to vary across HLA loci, with the most associated TCRs seen for DRB1 alleles and the fewest for HLA-C alleles. Because counts were too low, seventeen rarely observed V segments, including chromosome 9 orphons, were left out of the earlier analysis of several hundred of the donors. In this cohort, only TCR beta chains were sequenced, and detectable features were limited by the absence of alpha or paired-chain data. Correlated functional status among segregating V segments might reflect linkage disequilibrium, but an unknown experimental factor could not be ruled out. Sequencing depth was assumed to be roughly uniform across donors in the presence/absence analyses, though that assumption may not hold. In a later analysis, HLA-associated TCR beta chains were found to be more clonally expanded and to have lower generation probabilities than equally common non-associated chains. In a later analysis, most CMV-associated TCR beta chains were found to appear HLA-restricted, with HLA associations seemingly driven largely by CMV exposure. Most TCR sequences were seen in very few donors, while some public TCRs were found in many individuals. According to a later analysis, parvovirus B19, influenza, CMV and Epstein-Barr virus appeared linked to several top co-occurrence clusters. Some IMGT-functional V segments, including TRBV6-2 and TRBV6-3, could not be told apart with the 87-base-pair reads, so those segments were excluded. Because HLA typing was unavailable for some donors at each locus, only the typed subset was used in association tests. At a false discovery rate of 0.05, a later analysis linked around 15,000 TCR beta sequences to specific HLA alleles. A total of about 180 TCR beta chains were listed by the study as associated with cytomegalovirus. It was suggested by the authors that the approach could potentially be generalized to other disease states and immunological phenotypes.

Turning to this clone: The antigen it binds to is not known. It has no much larger one-base neighbor in the sample; base qualities were not kept.

The cohort comprised 550 to 700 healthy bone marrow donors. Cohort members were all nominally healthy when sampled, although unrecorded immune exposures were likely present. The donor was CMV seronegative and belonged to the group of 352 seronegative cohort members. A peripheral blood sample was provided by each donor, and peripheral blood mononuclear cells were used for TCR beta sequencing. The Qiagen DNeasy Blood Extraction Kit was used to extract genomic DNA from the blood cell samples. Library preparation employed the immunoSEQ multiplex PCR assay. For the multiplex PCR, a mixture combining 60 forward primers for TCR Vbeta segments and 13 reverse primers for TCR Jbeta segments was used. A multiplex PCR assay on genomic DNA amplified the CDR3 region of rearranged TCR beta genes. Amplified TCR beta libraries were sequenced as 87-base-pair reads on the Illumina HiSeq System. In the original analysis: In a later analysis, tens of millions of unique TCR beta chains were counted across the approximately 670 repertoires, and about 9.9 million of these chains were shared by at least two donors. A nearest-neighbor algorithm error-corrected the raw reads and collapsed the reads into unique sequences, merging closely related sequences to remove PCR and sequencing errors. To assign V, D and J gene segments, CDR3 sequences were aligned to IMGT reference sequences. Each retained sequence needed at least a six-nucleotide match to both a V gene segment and a J gene segment. Rearrangements were classified as productive when the CDR3 lacked stop codons and remained in frame with V and J, and all other rearrangements were classified as non-productive. CDR3 was defined by IMGT convention, running from the second conserved V-encoded cysteine to the conserved J-encoded phenylalanine. Sequences without an unambiguous match to a single V gene segment were excluded from the earlier analysis of almost 600 of the donors. An earlier analysis of several hundred of the donors classified V segments as functional when productive rearrangements were above 56.7% and as segregating when the standard deviation between donors was above 5%. A statistical classification framework was built for diagnosing cytomegalovirus status from the catalog of TCR beta chain sequences. In a later analysis, V and J genes were assigned by comparing TCR nucleotide sequences against IMGT/GENE-DB human TR gene sequences. The TCRdist pipeline was used in a later analysis to assign CDR3 sequences and most-parsimonious VDJ recombination scenarios. In a later analysis, each TCR beta chain was defined by its CDR3 amino acid sequence together with its V-gene family, and reads lacking a unique V-gene family were excluded. To address suspected cross-contamination and a sequencing artifact, a later analysis removed a few hundred highly shared, low-generation-probability nucleotide sequences. For each public chain, a later analysis derived a clonal expansion index from normalized ranks of inferred template counts within each repertoire. In a later analysis, generation probabilities were computed with a VDJ recombination model fitted to out-of-frame rearrangements, and the resulting probabilities were checked against IGoR. A later analysis scored TCR-TCR, TCR-HLA and TCR-CMV co-occurrence with hypergeometric tests, applying a repertoire-size bias correction to TCR pairs. In a later analysis, false discovery rates were estimated by permuting HLA or CMV assignments 20 times. In a later analysis, co-occurring TCRs were grouped using DBSCAN, and TCRdist sequence similarity was added for clustering within HLA-allele-positive subsets. For co-occurrence clustering, repertoires with fewer than 30,000 or more than 120,000 public chains were excluded, along with four to six repertoires with anomalous nucleotide sharing. TCRdb took over this immuneACCESS table, retaining in-frame rearrangements with V and J assigned. Such tables are incomplete; in checked studies, under half of the missing clones stem from an unresolved V gene, and the remainder is unexplained. Clone size and V and J calls were adopted from that table, with D and trimming inferred from the DNA. The sample table holds fewer than 65,000 clones, of which approximately 76% were seen once. The ten most abundant clones make up about 5% of the sample.

The germline V gene specifies SQVTM as CDR1 and ANQGSEA as CDR2. CDR3 length: 13 amino acids, cysteine to phenylalanine. CDR3 DNA is the only sequence kept; it has 39 bases, read in frame from the first base. Trimming leaves V shorter by 6 bases and J shorter by 1 base, with the junction holding 4 bases beyond the gene matches. The source of this sequence is a man between 50 and 59 years old in good health and CMV-seronegative. Sequencing was carried out using PBMCs. This chain joins TRBV29-1 to TRBJ1-1; TRBD1 aligns with 8 central bases. The CDR3 amino acid sequence is: CSVGGQGNTEAFF. The bases are TGCAGCGTGGGCGGACAGGGGAACACTGAAGCTTTCTTT. Here the CDR3 is joined to the reference TRBV29-1 and TRBJ1-1 genes, and the full variable domain is: SAVISQKPSRDICQRGTSLTIQCQVDSQVTMMFWYRQQPGQSLTLIATANQGSEATYESGFVIDKFPISRPNLTFSTLTVSNMSPEDSSIYLCSVGGQGNTEAFFGQGTRLTVV.